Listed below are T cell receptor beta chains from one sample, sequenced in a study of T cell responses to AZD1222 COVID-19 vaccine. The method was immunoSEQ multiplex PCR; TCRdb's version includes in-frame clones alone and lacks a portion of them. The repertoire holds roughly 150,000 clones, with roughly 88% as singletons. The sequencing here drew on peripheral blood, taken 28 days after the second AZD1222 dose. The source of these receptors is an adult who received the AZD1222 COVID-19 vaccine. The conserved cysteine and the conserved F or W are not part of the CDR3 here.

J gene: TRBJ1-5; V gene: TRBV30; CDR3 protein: AWGIGGDQPQH
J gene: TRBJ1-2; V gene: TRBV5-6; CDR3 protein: ASSLLFDSMAQLVDT
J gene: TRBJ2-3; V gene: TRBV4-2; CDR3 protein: ASSPAMGGGAQY
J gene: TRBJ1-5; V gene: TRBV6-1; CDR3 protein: ASSEDRGSEPQH
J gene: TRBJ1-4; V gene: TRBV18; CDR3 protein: ASSPMALSGTRNEKLF
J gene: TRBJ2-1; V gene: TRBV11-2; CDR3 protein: ASSLADSPYNEQF
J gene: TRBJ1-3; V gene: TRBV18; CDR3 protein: ASQLPASGNTIY
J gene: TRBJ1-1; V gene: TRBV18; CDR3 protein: ASSADSGTEAF
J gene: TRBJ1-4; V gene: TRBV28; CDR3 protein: ASSYGATNEKLF
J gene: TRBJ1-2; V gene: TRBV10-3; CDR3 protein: AISDSGAGGASYGYT
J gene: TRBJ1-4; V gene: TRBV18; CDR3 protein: ASSPGTTGRSTNEKLF
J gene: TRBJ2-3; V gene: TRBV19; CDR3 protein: ASSFFSSSNTQY
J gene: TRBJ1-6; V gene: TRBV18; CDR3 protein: ASSPPGGNSPLH
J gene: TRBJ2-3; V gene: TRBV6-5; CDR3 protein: ASSYSGTRGTDTQY
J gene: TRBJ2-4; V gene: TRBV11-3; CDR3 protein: ASSSYGGGQAKNIQY
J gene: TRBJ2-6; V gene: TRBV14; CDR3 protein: ASSQVVTGANVLT
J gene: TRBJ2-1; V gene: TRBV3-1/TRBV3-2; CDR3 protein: ASSPHRDRVGNEQF
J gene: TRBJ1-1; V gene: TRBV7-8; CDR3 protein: ASSLEVTVNTEAF
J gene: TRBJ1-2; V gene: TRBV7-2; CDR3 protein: ASSPSGNRGSDHGYT
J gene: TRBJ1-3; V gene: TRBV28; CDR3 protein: ASIPFQGLTYSGNTIY
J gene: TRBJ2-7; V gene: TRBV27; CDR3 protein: ASRVTNSYEQY
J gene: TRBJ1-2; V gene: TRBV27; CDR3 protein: ASSQTGDPYGYT
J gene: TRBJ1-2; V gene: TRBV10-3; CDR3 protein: AIRLDRADSYYGYT
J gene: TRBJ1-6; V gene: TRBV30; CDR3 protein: AWSDGQGYNSPLH
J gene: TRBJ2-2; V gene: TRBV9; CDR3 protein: ASSPSRRDNTGELF
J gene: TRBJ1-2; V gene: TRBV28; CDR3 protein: ASSVTGERYGYT
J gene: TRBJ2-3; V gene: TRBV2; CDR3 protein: ASGLGARTDTQY
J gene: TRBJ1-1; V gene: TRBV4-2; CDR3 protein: ASSQDVVRAAKN
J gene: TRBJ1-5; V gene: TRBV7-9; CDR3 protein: ASSLGGGERNQPQH
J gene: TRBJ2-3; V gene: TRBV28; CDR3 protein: ASFDRGVTDTQY
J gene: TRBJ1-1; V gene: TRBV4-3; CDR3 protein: ASSQGTRSTEAF
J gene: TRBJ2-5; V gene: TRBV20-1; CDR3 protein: SASRPPTGTQY
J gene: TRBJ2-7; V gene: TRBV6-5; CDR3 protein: ASKLEGRVGEQY
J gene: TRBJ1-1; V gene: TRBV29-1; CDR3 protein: SVSKGRTEAF
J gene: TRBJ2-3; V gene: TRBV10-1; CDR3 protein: ASSQGQGPDTQY
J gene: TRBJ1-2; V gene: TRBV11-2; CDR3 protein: ASSLEATGDYGYT
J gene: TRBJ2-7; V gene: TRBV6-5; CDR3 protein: ASSLGGQGAYEQY
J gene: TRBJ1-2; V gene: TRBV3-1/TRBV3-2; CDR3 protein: ASSQVAGDSNYGYT
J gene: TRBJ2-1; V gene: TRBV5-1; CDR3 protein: ASSLAGTRGRNEQF
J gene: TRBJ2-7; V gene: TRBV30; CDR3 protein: AWDPSGSYEQY
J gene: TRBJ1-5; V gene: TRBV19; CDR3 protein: ATNPIPGQSGNQPQH
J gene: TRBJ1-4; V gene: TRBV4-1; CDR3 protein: ASSHVVGKLF
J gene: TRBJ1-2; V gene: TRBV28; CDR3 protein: ASSSRRGLGYGYT
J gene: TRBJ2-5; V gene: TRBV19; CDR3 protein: ASSIASGTGDRQETQY
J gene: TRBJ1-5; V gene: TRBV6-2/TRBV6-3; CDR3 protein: ASSFRQGIDQPQH
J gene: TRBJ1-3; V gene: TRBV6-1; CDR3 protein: ASSERGSGNTIY
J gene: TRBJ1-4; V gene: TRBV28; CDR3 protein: AAGGSNEKLF
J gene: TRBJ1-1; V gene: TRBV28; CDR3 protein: ASRPAAPSAF
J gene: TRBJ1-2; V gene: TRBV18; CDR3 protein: ASSPLGDGYT
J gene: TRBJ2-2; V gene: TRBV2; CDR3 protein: ASREGLGGTGELF
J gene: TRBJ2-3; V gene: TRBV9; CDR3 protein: ASSGDGAQRY
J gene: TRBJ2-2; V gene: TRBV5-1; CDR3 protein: ASSFRASGGRITGELF